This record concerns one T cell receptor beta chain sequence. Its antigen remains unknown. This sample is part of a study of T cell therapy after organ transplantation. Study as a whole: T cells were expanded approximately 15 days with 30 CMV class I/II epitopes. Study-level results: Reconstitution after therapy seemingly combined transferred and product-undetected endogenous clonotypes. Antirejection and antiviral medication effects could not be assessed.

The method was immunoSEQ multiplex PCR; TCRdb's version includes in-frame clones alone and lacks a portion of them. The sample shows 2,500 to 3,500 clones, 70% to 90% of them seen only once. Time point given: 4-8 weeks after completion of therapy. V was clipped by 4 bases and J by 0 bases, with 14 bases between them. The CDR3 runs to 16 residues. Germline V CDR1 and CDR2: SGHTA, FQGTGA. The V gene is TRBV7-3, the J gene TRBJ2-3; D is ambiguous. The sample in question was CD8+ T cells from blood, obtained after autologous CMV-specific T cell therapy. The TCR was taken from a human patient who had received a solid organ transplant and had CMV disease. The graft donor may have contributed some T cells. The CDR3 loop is CASSYQLTTSTDTQYF. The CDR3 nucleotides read TGTGCCAGCAGCTATCAATTAACGACTAGCACAGATACGCAGTATTTT.